This passage covers 4 T cell receptor beta chains from one sample sequenced in a study of T cell responses to AZD1222 COVID-19 vaccine. This table comes from immunoSEQ multiplex PCR, and its TCRdb copy is limited to in-frame clones, with some not included. The table records 95,000 to 150,000 clones, 85% to 90% of them present only once. The source was peripheral blood, collected on day 0 of AZD1222 vaccination. The receptors shown here come from an adult in good health.

This chain links TRBV29-1 with TRBJ1-2, with 7 bases lining up with TRBD1. The CDR3 loop spans 14 amino acids. CDR1 SQVTM and CDR2 ANQGSEA come from the germline V gene. Germline trimming cut 6 bases from V and 7 bases from J; bases unmatched to any gene: 14. The CDR3 protein is CSVAPGQLKGGYTF. CDR3 nucleotides: TGCAGCGTCGCGCCGGGACAGTTGAAGGGTGGCTACACCTTC. The full variable domain, with the rest looked up from reference TRBV29-1 and TRBJ1-2, is SAVISQKPSRDICQRGTSLTIQCQVDSQVTMMFWYRQQPGQSLTLIATANQGSEATYESGFVIDKFPISRPNLTFSTLTVSNMSPEDSSIYLCSVAPGQLKGGYTFGSGTRLTVV.

The chain carries TRBV3-1 (or the pseudogene TRBV3-2) and TRBJ1-1; D uncertain. V gave up 8 bases and J gave up 2 bases, with 15 bases separating them. This CDR3 comprises 14 residues. The V gene's germline CDR1 is LGHDT and CDR2 YNNKEL (reference sequence). The CDR3 protein is CASVPQEGNTEAFF. The DNA for the CDR3 is TGTGCCAGCGTACCGCAGGAGGGTAACACTGAAGCTTTCTTT.

V and J are TRBV4-3 and TRBJ2-6; D unclear. Germline values: CDR1 LGHNA, CDR2 YSLEER. Trimming left V 0 bases short and J 8 bases short, with 5 bases between. CDR3 length: 13 residues. The CDR3 protein is CASSQEGSNVLTF. The CDR3 DNA reads TGCGCCAGCAGCCAAGAAGGATCCAACGTCCTGACTTTC.

The V call is TRBV5-6, the J call TRBJ1-5, with 12 bases fitting TRBD1. The CDR3 contains 14 residues. CDR1 and CDR2 from the germline V gene are SGHDT and YYEEEE. Trimming removed 3 bases from V and 6 bases from J; junction bases left unmatched: 1. CDR3 in DNA: TGTGCCAGCAGCTGGGGACAGGGGGCTCAGCCCCAGCATTTT. As protein: CASSWGQGAQPQHF.